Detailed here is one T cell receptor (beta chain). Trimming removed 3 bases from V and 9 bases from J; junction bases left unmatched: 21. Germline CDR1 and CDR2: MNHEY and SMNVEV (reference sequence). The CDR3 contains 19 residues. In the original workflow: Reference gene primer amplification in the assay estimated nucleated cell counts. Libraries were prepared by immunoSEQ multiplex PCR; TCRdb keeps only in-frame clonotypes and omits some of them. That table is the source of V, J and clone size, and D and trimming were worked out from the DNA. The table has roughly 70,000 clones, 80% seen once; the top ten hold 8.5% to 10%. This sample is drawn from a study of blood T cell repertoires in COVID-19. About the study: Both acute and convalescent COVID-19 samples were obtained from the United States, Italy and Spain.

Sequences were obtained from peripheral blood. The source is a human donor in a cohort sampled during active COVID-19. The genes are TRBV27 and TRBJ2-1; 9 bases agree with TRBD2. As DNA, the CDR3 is TGTGCCAGCAGTTTCCTCGGTGGTAGCGGGAGTAGGAGTGCAGGTGAGCAGTTCTTC. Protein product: CASSFLGGSGSRSAGEQFF.